The 3 T cell receptor beta chains below were found in one sample sequenced in a study of glioma-infiltrating T cells after dendritic cell vaccination. Clones were read by immunoSEQ multiplex PCR, and TCRdb kept only the in-frame ones, dropping some. Of about 32,000 clones listed, 90% were seen once; the top ten hold roughly 2%. The sample here was blood, taken before dendritic cell vaccination. Source of these receptors: a human donor with glioblastoma.

This chain's CDR3 is CASRLAQGPTNYGYTF. The CDR3 nucleotides are TGTGCAAGTCGCTTAGCGCAGGGGCCCACTAACTATGGCTACACCTTC. The chain links TRBV12-2 to TRBJ1-2; the table names TRBD1, a call not compared with the DNA. TRBV12-2 is reported as a pseudogene. The length of the CDR3 is 16 residues.

In this sample, this clone turned up a few times. The chain uses TRBV5-1 and TRBJ2-7; 14 nucleotides agree with TRBD2. Trimming cost V 4 bases and J 0 bases; bases outside gene matches: 6. Germline lookup yields CDR1 SGHRS and CDR2 YFSETQ. This CDR3 comprises 17 residues. The CDR3 sequence: CASSPRTSGGSSYEQYF. In nucleotides, the CDR3 is TGCGCCAGCAGCCCCAGGACTAGCGGGGGGAGCTCCTACGAGCAGTACTTC.

A remark on this clone: An end of the junction differs from the germline gene, which may be a read error. The rearrangement uses TRBV4-1 and TRBJ1-2; no clear D. The CDR3 loop spans 13 amino acids. Looked up from germline, CDR1 is MGHRA and CDR2 is YSYEKL. The CDR3: CASSQVGVKAKAF. CDR3 nucleotides: TGCGCCAGCAGCCAAGTGGGCGTAAAGGCTAAGGCCTTC.